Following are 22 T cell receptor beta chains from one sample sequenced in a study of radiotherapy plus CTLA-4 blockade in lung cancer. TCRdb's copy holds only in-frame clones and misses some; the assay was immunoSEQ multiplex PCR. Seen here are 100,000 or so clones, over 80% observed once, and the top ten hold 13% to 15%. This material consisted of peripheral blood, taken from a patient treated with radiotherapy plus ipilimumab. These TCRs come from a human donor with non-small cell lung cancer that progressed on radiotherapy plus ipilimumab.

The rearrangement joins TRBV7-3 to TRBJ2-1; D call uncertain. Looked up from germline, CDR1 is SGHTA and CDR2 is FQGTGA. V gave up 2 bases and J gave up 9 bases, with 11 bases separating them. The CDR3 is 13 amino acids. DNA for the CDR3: TGTGCCAGCAGCTTACGCCCCCTGGGTGAGCAGTTCTTC. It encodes CASSLRPLGEQFF.

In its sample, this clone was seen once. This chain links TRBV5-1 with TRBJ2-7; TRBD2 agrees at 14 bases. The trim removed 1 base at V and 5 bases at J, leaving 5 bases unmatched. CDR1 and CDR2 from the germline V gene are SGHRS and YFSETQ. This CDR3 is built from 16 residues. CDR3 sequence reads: CASSLPLGLAGDEQYF. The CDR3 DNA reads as TGCGCCAGCAGCTTGCCTTTGGGACTAGCGGGAGACGAGCAGTACTTC. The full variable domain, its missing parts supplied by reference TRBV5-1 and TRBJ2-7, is KAGVTQTPRYLIKTRGQQVTLSCSPISGHRSVSWYQQTPGQGLQFLFEYFSETQRNKGNFPGRFSGRQFSNSRSEMNVSTLELGDSALYLCASSLPLGLAGDEQYFGPGTRLTVT.

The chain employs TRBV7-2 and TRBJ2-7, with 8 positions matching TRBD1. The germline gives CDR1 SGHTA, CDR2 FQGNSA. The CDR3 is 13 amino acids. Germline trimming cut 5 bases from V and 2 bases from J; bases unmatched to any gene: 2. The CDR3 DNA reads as TGTGCCAGCAGCGCGACAGGGGCCTACGAGCAGTACTTC. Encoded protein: CASSATGAYEQYF. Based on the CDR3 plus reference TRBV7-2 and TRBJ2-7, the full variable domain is GAGVSQSPSNKVTEKGKDVELRCDPISGHTALYWYRQSLGQGLEFLIYFQGNSAPDKSGLPSDRFSAERTGGSVSTLTIQRTQQEDSAVYLCASSATGAYEQYFGPGTRLTVT.

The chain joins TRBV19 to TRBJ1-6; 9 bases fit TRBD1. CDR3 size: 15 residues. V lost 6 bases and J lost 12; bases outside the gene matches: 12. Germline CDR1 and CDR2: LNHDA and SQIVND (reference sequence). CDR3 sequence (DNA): TGTGCCAGTAGGCCAACCGGGACAGGGCAGATACCCCTCCACTTT. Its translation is CASRPTGTGQIPLHF.

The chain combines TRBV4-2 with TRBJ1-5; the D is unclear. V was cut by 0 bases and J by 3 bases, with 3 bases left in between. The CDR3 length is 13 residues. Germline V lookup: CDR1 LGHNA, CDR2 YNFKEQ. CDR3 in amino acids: CASSQDFNQPQHF. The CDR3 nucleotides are TGTGCCAGCAGCCAAGACTTCAATCAGCCCCAGCATTTT.

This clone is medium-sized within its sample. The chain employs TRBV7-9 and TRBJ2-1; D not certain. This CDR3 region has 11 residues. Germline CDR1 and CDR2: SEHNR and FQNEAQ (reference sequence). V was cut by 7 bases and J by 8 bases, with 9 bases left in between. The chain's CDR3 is CASTWADEQFF. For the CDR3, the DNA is TGTGCCAGCACGTGGGCTGATGAGCAGTTCTTC.

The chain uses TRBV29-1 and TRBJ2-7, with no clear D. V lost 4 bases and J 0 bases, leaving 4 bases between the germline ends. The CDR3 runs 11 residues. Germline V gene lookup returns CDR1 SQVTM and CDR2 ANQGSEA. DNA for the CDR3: TGCAGCGTTGGGAGCTCCTACGAGCAGTACTTC. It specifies CSVGSSYEQYF.

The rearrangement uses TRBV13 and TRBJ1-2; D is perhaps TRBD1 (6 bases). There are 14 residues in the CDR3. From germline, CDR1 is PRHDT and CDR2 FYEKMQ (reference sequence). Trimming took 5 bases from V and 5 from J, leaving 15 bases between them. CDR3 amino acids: CASSQEGGLYGYTF. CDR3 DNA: TGTGCCAGCAGCCAAGAGGGGGGACTATATGGCTACACCTTC.

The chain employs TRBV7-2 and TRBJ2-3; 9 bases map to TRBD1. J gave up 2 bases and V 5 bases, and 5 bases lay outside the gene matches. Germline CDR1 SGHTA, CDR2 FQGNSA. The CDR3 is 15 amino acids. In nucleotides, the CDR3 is TGTGCCAGCAGCCTTAGACAGGGGGTCACAGATACGCAGTATTTT. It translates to CASSLRQGVTDTQYF.

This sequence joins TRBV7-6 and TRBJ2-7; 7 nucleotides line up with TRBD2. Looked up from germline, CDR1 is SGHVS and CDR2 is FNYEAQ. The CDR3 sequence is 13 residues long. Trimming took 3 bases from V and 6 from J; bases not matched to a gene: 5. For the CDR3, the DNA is TGTGCCAGCAGCTTGGGGGGGACGGGCGAGCAGTACTTC. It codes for CASSLGGTGEQYF.

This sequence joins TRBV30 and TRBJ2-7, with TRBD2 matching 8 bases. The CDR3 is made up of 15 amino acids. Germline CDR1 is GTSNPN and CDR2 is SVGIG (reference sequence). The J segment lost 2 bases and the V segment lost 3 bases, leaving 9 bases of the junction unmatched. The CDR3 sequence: CAWSHAGTRAYEQYF. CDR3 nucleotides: TGTGCCTGGAGCCACGCCGGGACTAGGGCCTACGAGCAGTACTTC. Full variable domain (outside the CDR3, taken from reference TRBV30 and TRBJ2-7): SQTIHQWPATLVQPVGSPLSLECTVEGTSNPNLYWYRQAAGRGLQLLFYSVGIGQISSEVPQNLSASRPQDRQFILSSKKLLLSDSGFYLCAWSHAGTRAYEQYFGPGTRLTVT.

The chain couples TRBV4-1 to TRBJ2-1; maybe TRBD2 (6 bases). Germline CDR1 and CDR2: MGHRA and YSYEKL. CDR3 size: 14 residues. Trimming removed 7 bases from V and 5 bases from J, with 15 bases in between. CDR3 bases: TGCGCCAGCAAGGAGGGCGGGGCCAACAATGAGCAGTTCTTC. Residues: CASKEGGANNEQFF.

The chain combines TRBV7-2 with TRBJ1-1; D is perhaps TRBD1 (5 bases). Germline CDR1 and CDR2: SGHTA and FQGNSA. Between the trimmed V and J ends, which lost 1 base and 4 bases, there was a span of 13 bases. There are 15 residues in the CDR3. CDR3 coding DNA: TGTGCCAGCAGCTTAGGGGCGGGGCGGGTCACTGAAGCTTTCTTT. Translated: CASSLGAGRVTEAFF.

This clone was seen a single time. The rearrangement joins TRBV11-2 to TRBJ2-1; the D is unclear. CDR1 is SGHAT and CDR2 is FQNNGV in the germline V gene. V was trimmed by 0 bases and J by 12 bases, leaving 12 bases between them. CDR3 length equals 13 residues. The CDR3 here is CASSLDGDSGQFF. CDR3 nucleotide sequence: TGTGCCAGCAGCTTAGATGGGGATAGTGGGCAGTTCTTC.

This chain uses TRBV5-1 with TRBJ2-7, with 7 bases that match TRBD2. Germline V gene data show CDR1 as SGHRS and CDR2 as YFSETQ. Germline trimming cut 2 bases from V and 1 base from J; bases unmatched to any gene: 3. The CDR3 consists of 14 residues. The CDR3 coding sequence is TGCGCCAGCAGCTTATCGGGAGGTTCCTACGAGCAGTACTTC. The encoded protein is CASSLSGGSYEQYF.

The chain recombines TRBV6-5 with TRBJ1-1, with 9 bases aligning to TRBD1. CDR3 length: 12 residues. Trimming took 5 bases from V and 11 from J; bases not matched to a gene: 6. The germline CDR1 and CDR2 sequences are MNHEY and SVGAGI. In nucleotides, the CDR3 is TGTGCCAGCAGTCAGACAGGGGGATGGGCTTTCTTT. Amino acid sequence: CASSQTGGWAFF.

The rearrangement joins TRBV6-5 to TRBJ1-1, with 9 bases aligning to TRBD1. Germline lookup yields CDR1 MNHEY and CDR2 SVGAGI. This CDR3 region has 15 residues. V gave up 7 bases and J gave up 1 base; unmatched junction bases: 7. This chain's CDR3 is CASTAPGQGNTEAFF. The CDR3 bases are TGTGCCAGCACCGCCCCGGGACAGGGGAACACTGAAGCTTTCTTT.

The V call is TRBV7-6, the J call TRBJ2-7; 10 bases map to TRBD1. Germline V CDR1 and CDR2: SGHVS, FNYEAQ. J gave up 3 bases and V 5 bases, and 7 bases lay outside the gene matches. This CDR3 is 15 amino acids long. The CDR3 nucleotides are TGTGCCAGCAGCCTAGGAGGGACAGGGGTCTACGAGCAGTACTTC. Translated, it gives CASSLGGTGVYEQYF.

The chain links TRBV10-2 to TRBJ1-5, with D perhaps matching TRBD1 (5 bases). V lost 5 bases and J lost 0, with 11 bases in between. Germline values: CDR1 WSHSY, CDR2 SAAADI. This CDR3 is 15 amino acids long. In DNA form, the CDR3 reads TGCGCCAGCAGTAGATCGGGGGATAGCAATCAGCCCCAGCATTTT. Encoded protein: CASSRSGDSNQPQHF.

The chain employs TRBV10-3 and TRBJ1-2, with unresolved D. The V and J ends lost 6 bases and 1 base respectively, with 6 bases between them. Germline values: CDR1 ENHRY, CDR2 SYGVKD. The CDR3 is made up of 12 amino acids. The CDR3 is CAIRAVNYGYTF. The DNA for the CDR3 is TGTGCCATCAGGGCAGTTAACTATGGCTACACCTTC.

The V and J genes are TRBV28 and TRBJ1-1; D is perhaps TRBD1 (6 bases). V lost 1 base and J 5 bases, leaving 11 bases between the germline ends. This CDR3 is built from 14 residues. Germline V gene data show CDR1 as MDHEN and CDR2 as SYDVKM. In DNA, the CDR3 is TGTGCCAGCAGTTTATTCGGGGGGCATACTGAAGCTTTCTTT. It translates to CASSLFGGHTEAFF.

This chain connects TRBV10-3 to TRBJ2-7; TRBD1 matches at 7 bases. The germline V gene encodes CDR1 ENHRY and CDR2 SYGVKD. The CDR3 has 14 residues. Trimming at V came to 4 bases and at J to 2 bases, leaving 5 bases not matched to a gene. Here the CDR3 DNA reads TGTGCCATCAGTGTAGACAGGGTTACCTACGAGCAGTACTTC. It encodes CAISVDRVTYEQYF.